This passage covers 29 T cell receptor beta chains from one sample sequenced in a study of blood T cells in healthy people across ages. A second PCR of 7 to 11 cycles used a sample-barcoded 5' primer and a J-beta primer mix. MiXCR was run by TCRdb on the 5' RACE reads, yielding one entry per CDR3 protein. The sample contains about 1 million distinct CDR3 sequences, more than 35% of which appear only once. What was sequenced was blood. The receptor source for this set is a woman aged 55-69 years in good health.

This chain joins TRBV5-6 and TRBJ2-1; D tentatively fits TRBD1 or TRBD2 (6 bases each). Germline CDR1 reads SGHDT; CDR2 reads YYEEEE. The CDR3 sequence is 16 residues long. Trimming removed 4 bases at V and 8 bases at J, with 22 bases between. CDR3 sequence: CASSPMRSGAWDEQFF. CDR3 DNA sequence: TGTGCCAGCAGCCCCATGCGATCGGGGGCCTGGGATGAGCAGTTCTTC. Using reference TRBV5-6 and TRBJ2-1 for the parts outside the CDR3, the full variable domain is DAGVTQSPTHLIKTRGQQVTLRCSPKSGHDTVSWYQQALGQGPQFIFQYYEEEERQRGNFPDRFSGHQFPNYSSELNVNALLLGDSALYLCASSPMRSGAWDEQFFGPGTRLTVL.

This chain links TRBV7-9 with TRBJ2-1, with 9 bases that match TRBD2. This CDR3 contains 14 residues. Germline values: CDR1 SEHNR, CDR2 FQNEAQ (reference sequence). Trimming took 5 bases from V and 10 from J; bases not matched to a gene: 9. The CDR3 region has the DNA TGTGCCAGCAGCCCGACGACTAGCGGCTACGAGCAGTTCTTC. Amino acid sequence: CASSPTTSGYEQFF.

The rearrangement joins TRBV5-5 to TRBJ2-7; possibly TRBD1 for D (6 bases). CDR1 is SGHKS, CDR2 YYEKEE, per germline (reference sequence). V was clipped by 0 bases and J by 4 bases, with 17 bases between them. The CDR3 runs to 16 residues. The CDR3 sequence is CASSLGAGVFSYEQYF. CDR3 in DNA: TGTGCCAGCAGCTTGGGGGCAGGGGTTTTCTCGTACGAGCAGTACTTC.

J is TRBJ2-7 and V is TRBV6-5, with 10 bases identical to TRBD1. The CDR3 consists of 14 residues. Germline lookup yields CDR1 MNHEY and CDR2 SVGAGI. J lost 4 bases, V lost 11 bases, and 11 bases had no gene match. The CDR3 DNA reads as TGTGCCGGAATAGGAAGGGACAGGGGATACGAGCAGTACTTC. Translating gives CAGIGRDRGYEQYF.

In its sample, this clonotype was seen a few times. The CDR3: CASSAQSGSSSGANVLTF. DNA for the CDR3: TGTGCCAGCAGCGCCCAGAGCGGGAGCTCCTCTGGGGCCAACGTCCTGACTTTC. The chain uses TRBV7-3 and TRBJ2-6; TRBD2 matches at 8 bases. Germline loops: CDR1 SGHTA, CDR2 FQGTGA. Trimming at V came to 5 bases and at J to 0 bases, leaving 9 bases not matched to a gene. This CDR3 has 18 amino acids.

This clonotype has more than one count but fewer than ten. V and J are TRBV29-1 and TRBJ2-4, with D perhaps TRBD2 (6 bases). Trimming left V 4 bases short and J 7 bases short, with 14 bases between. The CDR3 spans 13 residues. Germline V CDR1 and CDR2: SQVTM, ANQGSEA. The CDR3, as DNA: TGCAGCGTTGGTCCCACAGGAGGGAACATTCAGTACTTC. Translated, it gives CSVGPTGGNIQYF.

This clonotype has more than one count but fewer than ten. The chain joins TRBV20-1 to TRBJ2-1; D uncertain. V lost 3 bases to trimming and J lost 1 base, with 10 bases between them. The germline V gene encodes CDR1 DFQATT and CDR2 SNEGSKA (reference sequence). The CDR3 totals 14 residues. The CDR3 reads CSARKVSSYNEQFF. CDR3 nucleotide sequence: TGCAGTGCTAGGAAGGTCAGTTCCTACAATGAGCAGTTCTTC.

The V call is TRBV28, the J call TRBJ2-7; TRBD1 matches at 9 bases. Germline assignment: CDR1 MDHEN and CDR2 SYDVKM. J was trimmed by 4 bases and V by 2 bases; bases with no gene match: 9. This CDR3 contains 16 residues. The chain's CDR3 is CASSLRPGTGFYEQYF. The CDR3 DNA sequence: TGTGCCAGCAGTTTAAGGCCCGGGACAGGGTTTTACGAGCAGTACTTC.

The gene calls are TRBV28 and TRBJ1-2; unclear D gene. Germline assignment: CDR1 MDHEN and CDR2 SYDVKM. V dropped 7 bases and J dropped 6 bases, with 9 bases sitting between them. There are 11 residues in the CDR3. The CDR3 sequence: CASKGMDGYTF. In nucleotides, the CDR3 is TGTGCCAGCAAGGGAATGGATGGCTACACCTTC.

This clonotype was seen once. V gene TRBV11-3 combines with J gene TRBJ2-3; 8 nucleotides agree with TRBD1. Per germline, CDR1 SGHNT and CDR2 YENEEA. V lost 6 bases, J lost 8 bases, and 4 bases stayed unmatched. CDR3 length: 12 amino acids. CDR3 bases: TGTGCCAGCAGTACACAGGGGGGTACGCAGTATTTT. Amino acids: CASSTQGGTQYF.

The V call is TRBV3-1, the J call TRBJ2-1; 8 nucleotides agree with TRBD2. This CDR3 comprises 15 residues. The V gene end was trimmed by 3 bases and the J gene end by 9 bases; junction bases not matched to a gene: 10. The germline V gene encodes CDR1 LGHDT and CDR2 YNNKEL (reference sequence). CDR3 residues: CASSQIGRAGVEQFF. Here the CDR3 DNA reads TGTGCCAGCAGCCAGATTGGTCGAGCGGGAGTTGAGCAGTTCTTC.

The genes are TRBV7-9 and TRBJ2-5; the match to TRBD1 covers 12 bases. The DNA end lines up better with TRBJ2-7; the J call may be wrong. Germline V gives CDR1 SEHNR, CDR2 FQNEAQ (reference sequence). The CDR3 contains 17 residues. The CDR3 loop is CASSSDTGTGGRYEQYF. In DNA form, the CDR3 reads TGTGCCAGCAGCTCCGATACCGGGACAGGGGGCAGGTACGAGCAGTACTTC.

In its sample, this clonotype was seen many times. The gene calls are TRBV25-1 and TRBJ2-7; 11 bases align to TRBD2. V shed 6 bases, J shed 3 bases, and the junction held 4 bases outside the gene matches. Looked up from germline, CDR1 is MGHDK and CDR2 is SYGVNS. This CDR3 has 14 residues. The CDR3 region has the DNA TGTGCCAGCAGCCGACTAGCGGGGAACTACGAGCAGTACTTC. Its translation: CASSRLAGNYEQYF.

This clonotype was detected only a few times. The CDR3 DNA is TGTGCCAGCAGTGACTGGTGGGGGGGGACACCCCTCAATGAGCAGTTCTTC. Its protein product is CASSDWWGGTPLNEQFF. The V gene is TRBV2, the J gene TRBJ2-1, with a weak D call TRBD2 (7 bases). Germline lookup yields CDR1 SNHLY and CDR2 FYNNEI. Deletions cut 3 bases from V and 6 bases from J, with 21 bases between. The CDR3 extends over 17 amino acids. Using reference TRBV2 and TRBJ2-1 for the parts outside the CDR3, the full variable domain is EPEVTQTPSHQVTQMGQEVILRCVPISNHLYFYWYRQILGQKVEFLVSFYNNEISEKSEIFDDQFSVERPDGSNFTLKIRSTKLEDSAMYFCASSDWWGGTPLNEQFFGPGTRLTVL.

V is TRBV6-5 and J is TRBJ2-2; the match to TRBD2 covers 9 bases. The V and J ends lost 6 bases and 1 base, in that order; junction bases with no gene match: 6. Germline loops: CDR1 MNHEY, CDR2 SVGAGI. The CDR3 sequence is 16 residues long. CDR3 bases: TGTGCCAGCAGGTTACGACTAGCGGTGAACACCGGGGAGCTGTTTTTT. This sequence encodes CASRLRLAVNTGELFF.

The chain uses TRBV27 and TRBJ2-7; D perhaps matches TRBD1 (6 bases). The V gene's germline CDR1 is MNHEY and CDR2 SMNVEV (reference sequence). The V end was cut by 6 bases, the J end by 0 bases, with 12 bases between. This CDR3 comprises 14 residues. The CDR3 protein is CASSRRQVSYEQYF. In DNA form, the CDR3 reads TGTGCCAGCAGCCGCCGACAGGTCTCCTACGAGCAGTACTTC.

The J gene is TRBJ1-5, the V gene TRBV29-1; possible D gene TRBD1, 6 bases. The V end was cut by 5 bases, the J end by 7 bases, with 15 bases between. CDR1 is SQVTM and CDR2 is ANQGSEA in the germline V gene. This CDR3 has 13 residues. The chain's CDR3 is CSVRRGEGQPQHF. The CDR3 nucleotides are TGCAGCGTTCGAAGGGGGGAGGGCCAGCCCCAGCATTTT. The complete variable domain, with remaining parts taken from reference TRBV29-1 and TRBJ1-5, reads SAVISQKPSRDICQRGTSLTIQCQVDSQVTMMFWYRQQPGQSLTLIATANQGSEATYESGFVIDKFPISRPNLTFSTLTVSNMSPEDSSIYLCSVRRGEGQPQHFGDGTRLSIL.

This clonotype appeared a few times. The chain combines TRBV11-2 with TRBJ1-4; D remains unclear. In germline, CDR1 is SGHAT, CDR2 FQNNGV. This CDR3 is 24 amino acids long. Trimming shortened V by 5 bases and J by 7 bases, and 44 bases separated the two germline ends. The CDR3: CASSRYMSGIQLDPRVGWGEKLFF. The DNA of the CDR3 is TGTGCCAGCAGCCGTTATATGTCCGGAATACAGCTTGATCCGCGCGTGGGATGGGGTGAAAAACTGTTTTTT. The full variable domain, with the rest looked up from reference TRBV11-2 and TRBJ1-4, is EAGVAQSPRYKIIEKRQSVAFWCNPISGHATLYWYQQILGQGPKLLIQFQNNGVVDDSQLPKDRFSAERLKGVDSTLKIQPAKLEDSAVYLCASSRYMSGIQLDPRVGWGEKLFFGSGTQLSVL.

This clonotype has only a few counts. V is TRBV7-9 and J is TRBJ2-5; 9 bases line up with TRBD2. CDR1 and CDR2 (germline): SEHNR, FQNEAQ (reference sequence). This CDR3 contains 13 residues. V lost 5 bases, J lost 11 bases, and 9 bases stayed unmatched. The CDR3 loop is CASSASGTSRQYF. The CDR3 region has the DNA TGTGCCAGCAGCGCCTCCGGGACTAGCAGGCAGTACTTC.

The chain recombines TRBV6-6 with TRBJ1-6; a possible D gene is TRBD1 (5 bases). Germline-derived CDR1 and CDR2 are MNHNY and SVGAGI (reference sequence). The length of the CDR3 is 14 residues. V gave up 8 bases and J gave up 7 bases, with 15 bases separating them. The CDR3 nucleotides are TGTGCCAGCCTCGGGGCAGGGTGGAATTCACCCCTCCACTTT. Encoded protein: CASLGAGWNSPLHF.

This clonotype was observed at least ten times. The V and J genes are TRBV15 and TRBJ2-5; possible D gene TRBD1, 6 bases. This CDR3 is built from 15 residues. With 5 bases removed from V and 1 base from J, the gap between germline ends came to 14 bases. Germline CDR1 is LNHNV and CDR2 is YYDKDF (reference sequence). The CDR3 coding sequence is TGTGCCACCAGCGTACACAGGGCGCCCCAAGAGACCCAGTACTTC. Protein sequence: CATSVHRAPQETQYF.

CDR3 sequence: CASSKNPGQGADTQYF. CDR3 sequence (DNA): TGTGCCAGCAGCAAAAACCCTGGACAGGGGGCAGATACGCAGTATTTT. The chain couples TRBV21-1 to TRBJ2-3; the DNA was not compared with TRBD1, the D call given in the table. TRBV21-1 is a pseudogene. The CDR3 has 16 residues.

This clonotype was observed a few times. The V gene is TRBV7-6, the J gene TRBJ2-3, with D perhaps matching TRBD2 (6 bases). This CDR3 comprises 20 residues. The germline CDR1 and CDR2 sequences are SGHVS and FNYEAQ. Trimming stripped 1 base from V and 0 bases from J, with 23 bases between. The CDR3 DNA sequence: TGTGCCAGCAGCTTAGAGGCGGTCGGGAGATGGGGTCGGAGCACAGATACGCAGTATTTT. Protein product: CASSLEAVGRWGRSTDTQYF. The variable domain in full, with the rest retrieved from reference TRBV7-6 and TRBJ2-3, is GAGVSQSPRYKVTKRGQDVALRCDPISGHVSLYWYRQALGQGPEFLTYFNYEAQQDKSGLPNDRFSAERPEGSISTLTIQRTEQRDSAMYRCASSLEAVGRWGRSTDTQYFGPGTRLTVL.

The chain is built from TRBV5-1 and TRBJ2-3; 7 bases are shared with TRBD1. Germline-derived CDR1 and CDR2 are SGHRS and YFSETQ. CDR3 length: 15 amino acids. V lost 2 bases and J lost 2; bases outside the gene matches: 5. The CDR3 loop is CASSFTGQHTDTQYF. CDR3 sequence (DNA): TGCGCCAGCAGCTTCACGGGACAGCACACAGATACGCAGTATTTT. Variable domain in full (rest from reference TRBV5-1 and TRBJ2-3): KAGVTQTPRYLIKTRGQQVTLSCSPISGHRSVSWYQQTPGQGLQFLFEYFSETQRNKGNFPGRFSGRQFSNSRSEMNVSTLELGDSALYLCASSFTGQHTDTQYFGPGTRLTVL.

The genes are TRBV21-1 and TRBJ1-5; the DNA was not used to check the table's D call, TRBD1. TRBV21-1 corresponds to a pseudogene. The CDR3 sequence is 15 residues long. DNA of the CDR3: TGTGCCAGCAGCAAAGCTCCGGACAGGGGCCAGCCCCAGCATTTT. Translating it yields CASSKAPDRGQPQHF.

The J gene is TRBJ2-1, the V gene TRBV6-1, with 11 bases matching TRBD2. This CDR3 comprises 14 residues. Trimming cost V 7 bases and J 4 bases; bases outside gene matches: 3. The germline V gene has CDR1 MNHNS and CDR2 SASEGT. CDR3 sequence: CASKGTSGYNEQFF. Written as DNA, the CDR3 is TGTGCCAGCAAAGGGACTAGCGGATACAATGAGCAGTTCTTC.

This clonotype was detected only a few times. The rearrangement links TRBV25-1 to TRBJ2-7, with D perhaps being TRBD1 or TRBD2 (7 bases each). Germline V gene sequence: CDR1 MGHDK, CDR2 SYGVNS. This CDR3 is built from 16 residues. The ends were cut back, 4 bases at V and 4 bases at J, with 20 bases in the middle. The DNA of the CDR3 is TGTGCCAGCAGTGCGTCCCAGGGGGGGTCCTCGTACGAGCAGTACTTC. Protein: CASSASQGGSSYEQYF.

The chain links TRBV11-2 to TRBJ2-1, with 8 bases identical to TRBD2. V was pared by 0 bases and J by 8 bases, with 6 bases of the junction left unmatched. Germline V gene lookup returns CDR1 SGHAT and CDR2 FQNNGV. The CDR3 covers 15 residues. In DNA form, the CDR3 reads TGTGCCAGCAGCTTAGAGAGTAGCGGGAATTATGAGCAGTTCTTC. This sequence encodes CASSLESSGNYEQFF. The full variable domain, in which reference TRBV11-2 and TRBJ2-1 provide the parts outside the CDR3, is EAGVAQSPRYKIIEKRQSVAFWCNPISGHATLYWYQQILGQGPKLLIQFQNNGVVDDSQLPKDRFSAERLKGVDSTLKIQPAKLEDSAVYLCASSLESSGNYEQFFGPGTRLTVL.

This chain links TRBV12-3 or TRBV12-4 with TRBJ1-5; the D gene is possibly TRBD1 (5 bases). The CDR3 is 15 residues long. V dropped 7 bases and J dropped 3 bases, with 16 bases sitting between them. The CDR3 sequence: CASTPGEGFNQPQHF. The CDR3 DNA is TGTGCCAGCACCCCGGGGGAGGGTTTCAATCAGCCCCAGCATTTT.